One and the same sample provided the 14 T cell receptor beta chains below, sequenced in a study of T cell responses to AZD1222 COVID-19 vaccine. The assay was immunoSEQ multiplex PCR, and TCRdb's table has in-frame clones only and misses some. The sample consists of 110,000 or so clones, roughly 87% of them appearing once. Sequences were derived from peripheral blood, sampled on day 0 of MenACWY control vaccination. The source is an adult in good health.

This clone was counted only a few times. V gene TRBV30 combines with J gene TRBJ2-3, with D perhaps given as TRBD1 or TRBD2 (5 bases each). The germline CDR1 and CDR2 sequences are GTSNPN and SVGIG (reference sequence). This CDR3 contains 14 residues. The ends were cut back, 5 bases at V and 2 bases at J, with 14 bases in the middle. In nucleotides, the CDR3 is TGTGCCTGGTGGGGCGCGAGGGCCACAGATACGCAGTATTTT. Amino acid sequence: CAWWGARATDTQYF. Variable domain in full (rest from reference TRBV30 and TRBJ2-3): SQTIHQWPATLVQPVGSPLSLECTVEGTSNPNLYWYRQAAGRGLQLLFYSVGIGQISSEVPQNLSASRPQDRQFILSSKKLLLSDSGFYLCAWWGARATDTQYFGPGTRLTVL.

This rearrangement joins TRBV6-5 to TRBJ2-1, with D perhaps matching TRBD2 (6 bases). The V gene's germline CDR1 is MNHEY and CDR2 SVGAGI. This CDR3 contains 14 residues. The V end lost 10 bases, the J end lost 2 bases, and 15 bases lay between the germline ends. CDR3 amino acids: CAIHPGDPYNEQFF. Written as DNA, the CDR3 is TGTGCCATCCACCCGGGGGACCCCTACAATGAGCAGTTCTTC.

This chain connects TRBV30 to TRBJ1-4; 7 bases map to TRBD1. The trim removed 5 bases at V and 5 bases at J, leaving 8 bases unmatched. CDR1 GTSNPN and CDR2 SVGIG come from the germline V gene (reference sequence). This CDR3 is built from 14 residues. This chain's CDR3 is CAWAYTGENEKLFF. DNA for the CDR3: TGTGCCTGGGCTTATACAGGGGAGAATGAAAAACTGTTTTTT. Complete variable domain (other parts from reference TRBV30 and TRBJ1-4): SQTIHQWPATLVQPVGSPLSLECTVEGTSNPNLYWYRQAAGRGLQLLFYSVGIGQISSEVPQNLSASRPQDRQFILSSKKLLLSDSGFYLCAWAYTGENEKLFFGSGTQLSVL.

The chain carries TRBV13 and TRBJ2-5; 10 bases fit TRBD1. The germline gives CDR1 PRHDT, CDR2 FYEKMQ (reference sequence). The CDR3 sequence is 14 residues long. Unmatched junction bases numbered 10, after V lost 6 bases and J lost 9 bases. The DNA of the CDR3 is TGTGCCAGCAGGGGGATGGGGGACAGGGGAGCCCAGTACTTC. This translates into CASRGMGDRGAQYF.

The chain combines TRBV18 with TRBJ1-5, with 8 bases matching TRBD1. V shed 1 base and J 5 bases; nucleotides not matched to a gene: 7. The CDR3 length is 16 residues. Looked up from germline, CDR1 is KGHSH and CDR2 is LQKENI. The chain's CDR3 is CASSPLATGADQPQHF. CDR3 in DNA: TGTGCCAGCTCACCACTTGCGACAGGGGCCGATCAGCCCCAGCATTTT.

The chain links TRBV30 to TRBJ2-2, with no clear D. V was clipped by 1 base and J by 6 bases, with 3 bases between them. Looked up from germline, CDR1 is GTSNPN and CDR2 is SVGIG (reference sequence). This CDR3 region has 11 residues. CDR3 sequence: CAWSDSGELFF. The CDR3 region has the DNA TGTGCCTGGAGTGATTCCGGGGAGCTGTTTTTT.

V is TRBV30 and J is TRBJ2-7, with a weak D call TRBD2 (5 bases). The CDR3 is 12 amino acids. Trimming pared 2 bases from V and 4 bases from J, leaving 9 bases between. Germline V CDR1 and CDR2: GTSNPN, SVGIG (reference sequence). For the CDR3, the DNA is TGTGCCTGGAGTAAGGGCGGGTACGAGCAGTACTTC. As protein: CAWSKGGYEQYF.

The rearrangement links TRBV7-6 to TRBJ1-3; D unresolved. CDR3 size: 16 residues. V lost 3 bases to trimming and J lost 0 bases, with 12 bases between them. Germline V gene data show CDR1 as SGHVS and CDR2 as FNYEAQ. The CDR3 sequence is CASSLGSAASGNTIYF. The CDR3 DNA sequence: TGTGCCAGCAGCTTGGGGTCGGCTGCCTCTGGAAACACCATATATTTT.

The V call is TRBV30, the J call TRBJ1-2; D gene uncertain. This CDR3 comprises 14 residues. Germline V lookup: CDR1 GTSNPN, CDR2 SVGIG (reference sequence). The germline V and J ends were trimmed by 0 bases and 4 bases, with 12 bases remaining between them. This CDR3 is CAWSVQPAAYGYTF. CDR3 DNA sequence: TGTGCCTGGAGTGTCCAACCGGCAGCCTATGGCTACACCTTC. Full variable domain (missing parts from reference TRBV30 and TRBJ1-2): SQTIHQWPATLVQPVGSPLSLECTVEGTSNPNLYWYRQAAGRGLQLLFYSVGIGQISSEVPQNLSASRPQDRQFILSSKKLLLSDSGFYLCAWSVQPAAYGYTFGSGTRLTVV.

A few counts support this clone. The CDR3 nucleotides are TGTGCCATCAGTTCCAGGGACAGGCTAGCATCCGAGCAGTACTTC. Translation gives CAISSRDRLASEQYF. The V and J genes are TRBV10-3 and TRBJ2-7; TRBD1 matches 8 bases. This CDR3 has 15 amino acids. Germline trimming cut 5 bases from V and 6 bases from J; bases unmatched to any gene: 12. CDR1 and CDR2 from the germline V gene are ENHRY and SYGVKD.

There are a few counts of this clone. The chain has TRBV4-3 and TRBJ1-2, with a weak D call TRBD1 (6 bases). The V end was cut by 3 bases, the J end by 1 base, with 18 bases between. Germline V CDR1 and CDR2: LGHNA, YSLEER. CDR3 length: 17 amino acids. The CDR3 region is CASSQTGRGASNYGYTF. For the CDR3, the DNA is TGCGCCAGCAGCCAGACCGGGCGGGGGGCAAGTAACTATGGCTACACCTTC.

J is TRBJ2-1 and V is TRBV3-1 (or the pseudogene TRBV3-2); D gene unclear. Germline CDR1 and CDR2: LGHDT and YNNKEL (reference sequence). This CDR3 is built from 12 residues. Trimming cost V 0 bases and J 9 bases, with 6 bases left between them. CDR3 sequence reads: CASSQDRVEQFF. The CDR3, as DNA: TGTGCCAGCAGCCAAGATAGAGTTGAGCAGTTCTTC.

This rearrangement joins TRBV5-1 to TRBJ1-2, with D unclear. The V gene lost 0 bases and the J gene lost 4 bases, with 13 bases spanning the gap. Germline V gives CDR1 SGHRS, CDR2 YFSETQ. The CDR3 covers 15 residues. The DNA for the CDR3 is TGCGCCAGCAGCTTGGCCATGGGAGGAGGCTATGGCTACACCTTC. Translated, it gives CASSLAMGGGYGYTF.

CDR3 sequence: CASRLKVGEQFF. For the CDR3, the DNA is TGTGCAAGTCGCTTAAAGGTAGGTGAGCAGTTCTTC. The chain employs TRBV12-2 and TRBJ2-1. TRBV12-2 is recorded as a pseudogene. This CDR3 comprises 12 residues.